This TCR beta chain was profiled in a study of T-cell reconstitution after alpha-beta-depleted transplantation in children. General study findings and limits: It was reported that alpha-beta T cells came from several hundred expanded graft clones (about two months after transplant). Diversity of TCRbeta at day 60 was high in some patients, arising from surviving recipient T cells and thymic progenitors. From newly produced T cells came most of the T-cell counts and diversity one year after transplant.

As regards this clonotype: Antigen unknown.

Researchers prepared the TCRbeta library using unique molecular identifiers, the study reports. One entry per CDR3 protein results from TCRdb running MiXCR on the PCR reads. In the table there are more than 400,000 distinct CDR3 sequences, around two fifths of which are singletons. Germline lookup yields CDR1 SGHRS and CDR2 YFSETQ. V shed 2 bases and J shed 2 bases, with 8 bases lying between them. The CDR3 loop spans 13 amino acids. This receptor was obtained from a girl aged 2-10 years with aplastic anemia, due to receive a stem cell transplant. V usage is TRBV5-1 and J usage is TRBJ2-7; D not certain. The sample in question was PBMCs, obtained before TCRalphabeta/CD19-depleted stem cell transplant. CDR3 DNA sequence: TGCGCCAGCAGCTTCACGGCGGCCTACGAGCAGTACTTC. This encodes CASSFTAAYEQYF. Supplemented by reference TRBV5-1 and TRBJ2-7, the full variable domain reads KAGVTQTPRYLIKTRGQQVTLSCSPISGHRSVSWYQQTPGQGLQFLFEYFSETQRNKGNFPGRFSGRQFSNSRSEMNVSTLELGDSALYLCASSFTAAYEQYFGPGTRLTVT.